This entry describes one T cell receptor (beta chain). Its antigen is still unknown. This entry comes from a study of T cells in localized non-small cell lung cancer. Study outcomes and limitations: Peak T cell clonality was found in uninvolved adjacent lung, exceeding tumor.

The CDR3 length is 15 residues. J was trimmed by 3 bases and V by 4 bases; bases with no gene match: 8. From germline, CDR1 is SGHRS and CDR2 YFSETQ. Repertoires were generated with immunoSEQ multiplex PCR, while TCRdb's copy carries only in-frame clones and drops some. The top ten hold 33% of the sample, which has tens of thousands of clones, 78% seen once. The rearrangement links TRBV5-1 to TRBJ2-5, with 8 bases identical to TRBD1. The starting material was peripheral blood, obtained before any cancer treatment. This TCR derives from a male donor older than 55 with stage II squamous cell lung carcinoma. This CDR3 reads CASSRGATGEETQYF. The CDR3 DNA reads as TGCGCCAGCAGCCGAGGAGCGACAGGGGAAGAGACCCAGTACTTC.